Following are 9 T cell receptor beta chains from one sample sequenced in a study of T cell responses to AZD1222 COVID-19 vaccine. Repertoires were generated with immunoSEQ multiplex PCR, while TCRdb's copy carries only in-frame clones and drops some. The sample records about 140,000 clones, just over 90% being singletons. Sequences were derived from peripheral blood, sampled on day 0 of AZD1222 vaccination. Source of these receptors: an adult in good health.

V and J are TRBV14 and TRBJ2-7; 9 nucleotides align to TRBD1. After removal of 4 bases from V and 5 bases from J, the junction contained 9 bases not matched to a gene. The CDR3 length is 15 residues. Per germline, CDR1 SGHDN and CDR2 FVKESK. CDR3: CASSLVGQGRNEQYF. CDR3 nucleotide sequence: TGTGCCAGCAGCCTTGTTGGACAGGGGAGAAACGAGCAGTACTTC.

Here the CDR3 DNA reads TGCGCCAGCAGCTTGGAGAGGGTCCCTAACACTGAAGCTTTCTTT. The encoded protein is CASSLERVPNTEAFF. The rearrangement links TRBV5-1 to TRBJ1-1; D remains ambiguous. The CDR3 is 15 residues long. Trimming left V 0 bases short and J 2 bases short, with 11 bases between. The V gene's germline CDR1 is SGHRS and CDR2 YFSETQ.

The V call is TRBV10-3, the J call TRBJ1-4; D remains ambiguous. V was cut by 6 bases and J by 8 bases, with 16 bases left in between. The CDR3 has 14 residues. Germline assignment: CDR1 ENHRY and CDR2 SYGVKD. CDR3 amino acids: CAISYNQPPEKLFF. DNA for the CDR3: TGTGCCATCAGCTACAACCAACCCCCCGAAAAACTGTTTTTT.

The chain joins TRBV6-5 to TRBJ1-2; 10 bases match TRBD1. V lost 6 bases and J lost 6; bases outside the gene matches: 4. Germline V gene data show CDR1 as MNHEY and CDR2 as SVGAGI. The CDR3 contains 13 residues. Here the CDR3 reads CASRTGTGDGYTF. The DNA for the CDR3 is TGTGCCAGCAGGACGGGGACAGGGGATGGCTACACCTTC.

The sample holds one count of this clone. The CDR3 DNA reads TGTGCTAGTGGTTTGGTACTGGGCAGGGGGTATAACGAGCAGTACTTC. Its translation: CASGLVLGRGYNEQYF. The genes are TRBV12-5 and TRBJ2-7, with TRBD1 matching 7 bases. Trimming took 0 bases from V and 5 from J; bases not matched to a gene: 10. CDR3 size: 16 residues. Germline-derived CDR1 and CDR2 are LGHNT and FRNRAP.

This clone was detected a few times. The chain uses TRBV7-3 and TRBJ2-5; perhaps TRBD1 as D (6 bases). The CDR3 sequence is 14 residues long. The V end lost 5 bases, the J end lost 4 bases, and 14 bases lay between the germline ends. Germline V gene lookup returns CDR1 SGHTA and CDR2 FQGTGA. The DNA of the CDR3 is TGTGCCAGCAGCCCGGACAGTCCCCCAGAGACCCAGTACTTC. Translation: CASSPDSPPETQYF. The full variable domain, its missing parts supplied by reference TRBV7-3 and TRBJ2-5, is GAGVSQTPSNKVTEKGKYVELRCDPISGHTALYWYRQSLGQGPEFLIYFQGTGAADDSGLPNDRFFAVRPEGSVSTLKIQRTERGDSAVYLCASSPDSPPETQYFGPGTRLLVL.

J is TRBJ1-2 and V is TRBV27; 11 bases match TRBD1. The junction had 4 bases not matched to a gene; V was cut back by 7 bases and J by 3 bases. The germline CDR1 and CDR2 sequences are MNHEY and SMNVEV (reference sequence). The CDR3 runs 14 residues. CDR3 protein: CASKDRGRYYGYTF. The CDR3 DNA follows: TGTGCCAGCAAGGACAGGGGGCGCTACTATGGCTACACCTTC.

The genes are TRBV7-2 and TRBJ2-7, with D perhaps matching TRBD1 (5 bases). The CDR3 extends over 18 amino acids. Germline V lookup: CDR1 SGHTA, CDR2 FQGNSA. V was clipped by 1 base and J by 2 bases, with 21 bases between them. DNA of the CDR3: TGTGCCAGCAGCTTAGTGGGGCTTAAGAGCGCCGGCCCCTACGAGCAGTACTTC. Protein product: CASSLVGLKSAGPYEQYF.

V usage is TRBV10-3 and J usage is TRBJ2-5, with D perhaps TRBD2 (6 bases). The germline CDR1 and CDR2 sequences are ENHRY and SYGVKD. The CDR3 is made up of 15 amino acids. Trimming cost V 6 bases and J 0 bases, with 14 bases left between them. CDR3 DNA: TGTGCCATCAGCCTGACCGGGGGTCACCAAGAGACCCAGTACTTC. Amino acids: CAISLTGGHQETQYF.